This paragraph covers one T cell receptor (beta chain) sequence. Per the germline V gene, CDR1 is SNHLY and CDR2 is FYNNEI. V lost 1 base and J lost 7, with 14 bases in between. The CDR3 covers 14 residues. The record originates from a study of metastatic and nonmetastatic thyroid tumors. In the study overall: Comparative analysis of repertoires was undertaken across blood and tumor or nodule tissue obtained from malignant and benign thyroid patients.

As handled by the study authors: The authors used CDR3 differences across clinicopathological groups to build a distant-metastasis classifier for papillary thyroid cancer. TCRdb re-analyzed the PCR reads through MiXCR. The V and J calls and clone size are TCRdb's, not the authors'. There are about 69,000 clones in the sample; approximately 15% occur only once, and 5% to 8% lies in the top ten. Each patient came to thyroid surgery without any prior treatment (of any kind). Sequenced: blood. The receptor was isolated from a male donor with papillary thyroid cancer or a benign thyroid nodule (not recorded which). Some clones in this sample may be carry-over from other donors' samples. The chain recombines TRBV2 with TRBJ2-7; D is undetermined. In DNA form, the CDR3 reads TGTGCCAGCAGTGAAGGTCTCTTCCTGAGGGAGCAGTACGTC. Protein: CASSEGLFLREQYV.